This T cell receptor beta chain stems from a study of tissue T cells after allogeneic stem cell transplantation. Study background: Every graft-versus-host disease patient had gastrointestinal disease and got several lines of graft-versus-host disease therapy.

CDR3 size: 12 residues. V gave up 0 bases and J gave up 4 bases, with 3 bases separating them. CDR1 and CDR2 from the germline V gene are SGDLS and YYNGEE. Assay: immunoSEQ multiplex PCR; the TCRdb copy retains only in-frame clones and omits some. The profile shows about 42,000 clones, 80% to 95% of them singletons. Whole-study findings and limits: Tissue-detected TCR repertoire was only partly captured by blood and spleen T cells. Motif-based clustering found tissue-specific repertoire signatures shared across patients, though few clones were shared. Within patients, tissue anatomy strongly shaped TCR repertoire composition.

For this clone: Its antigen is not identified.

Sequences were derived from blood, sampled before transplantation. The TCR was taken from a woman aged 35-70 years who later had graft-versus-host disease after an allogeneic stem cell transplant. The rearrangement uses TRBV9 and TRBJ2-3, with D unresolved. CDR3 in DNA: TGTGCCAGCAGCGTAGGACCAGATACGCAGTATTTT. Protein product: CASSVGPDTQYF.